The 20 T cell receptor beta chains in this list originate from one sample, sequenced in a study of cytomegalovirus exposure and HLA in healthy donors. PCR was performed using 60 Vbeta and 13 Jbeta primers. Clones were sequenced by immunoSEQ multiplex PCR, and TCRdb holds only the in-frame ones, with some missing. This table holds about 59,000 clones, 65% to 75% found once. The sample was PBMCs. The receptor set was obtained from a man aged 25-45 years in good health and CMV-seropositive.

V and J are TRBV14 and TRBJ2-7; TRBD1 agrees at 8 bases. The CDR3 length is 15 residues. Germline values: CDR1 SGHDN, CDR2 FVKESK. V was pared by 3 bases and J by 7 bases, with 11 bases of the junction left unmatched. CDR3 sequence: CASSQMRTGRVEQYF. The CDR3 bases are TGTGCCAGCAGCCAGATGAGGACAGGGCGAGTGGAGCAGTACTTC.

J is TRBJ2-5 and V is TRBV6-1; 9 bases fit TRBD2. The DNA end favors TRBJ2-7, so the J call may be wrong. CDR3 length equals 15 residues. The germline CDR1 and CDR2 sequences are MNHNS and SASEGT. The chain's CDR3 is CASSVGRTSDYEQYF. In DNA, the CDR3 is TGTGCCAGCAGTGTCGGTCGGACTAGCGACTACGAGCAGTACTTC.

This chain links TRBV28 with TRBJ2-1, with a weak D call TRBD2 (6 bases). Trimming shortened V by 7 bases and J by 4 bases, and 8 bases separated the two germline ends. This CDR3 contains 12 residues. The V gene's germline CDR1 is MDHEN and CDR2 SYDVKM. The CDR3 region has the DNA TGTGCCAGCATGGGGGGATACAATGAGCAGTTCTTC. Translated, it gives CASMGGYNEQFF.

The chain links TRBV7-8 to TRBJ1-2; TRBD1 might be the D (6 bases). The CDR3 is 15 amino acids. CDR1 is SGHVS and CDR2 is FQNEAQ in the germline V gene. The V end lost 7 bases, the J end lost 1 base, and 16 bases lay between the germline ends. Here the CDR3 reads CASTEADRLNYGYTF. CDR3 nucleotide sequence: TGTGCCAGCACCGAGGCGGACAGACTTAACTATGGCTACACCTTC.

This chain links TRBV19 with TRBJ1-3; no clear D gene. V lost 1 base and J 4 bases, leaving 5 bases between the germline ends. Looked up from germline, CDR1 is LNHDA and CDR2 is SQIVND (reference sequence). This CDR3 comprises 13 residues. The CDR3 loop reads CASSIVYGNTIYF. The CDR3 DNA reads TGTGCCAGTAGTATAGTCTACGGAAACACCATATATTTT.

The chain uses TRBV6-4 and TRBJ1-2; 10 bases map to TRBD1. Germline trimming cut 11 bases from V and 2 bases from J; bases unmatched to any gene: 11. The germline V gene has CDR1 MRHNA and CDR2 SNTAGT. CDR3 length: 15 residues. DNA for the CDR3: TGTGCCTCACTACCCCCGACAGGGGGCAACTATGGCTACACCTTC. Protein product: CASLPPTGGNYGYTF.

This clone was found a few times. The CDR3 DNA reads TGCGCCAGCAGCCAAGATCAGGGGAACTCCTACGAGCAGTACTTC. This codes for CASSQDQGNSYEQYF. The V call is TRBV4-1, the J call TRBJ2-7; possibly TRBD1 for D (6 bases). CDR1 and CDR2 (germline): MGHRA, YSYEKL. V lost 0 bases to trimming and J lost 0 bases, with 9 bases between them. The CDR3 extends over 15 amino acids.

For this clone: This sample also contains other DNA sequences that code for the same CDR3. This sequence joins TRBV7-9 and TRBJ2-7; D gene ambiguous. V was pared by 8 bases and J by 2 bases, with 16 bases between. The CDR3 covers 14 residues. Per the germline V gene, CDR1 is SEHNR and CDR2 is FQNEAQ (reference sequence). CDR3 protein: CASATETPTYEQYF. In nucleotides, the CDR3 is TGTGCCAGCGCTACGGAGACCCCGACCTACGAGCAGTACTTC.

The chain carries TRBV5-1 and TRBJ1-2; TRBD1 is a possible D gene (6 bases). The CDR3 runs 16 residues. Germline V gives CDR1 SGHRS, CDR2 YFSETQ. The V gene lost 0 bases and the J gene lost 5 bases, with 17 bases spanning the gap. The DNA of the CDR3 is TGCGCCAGCAGCTTGGGGCAAGGACAGCCACTTTATGGCTACACCTTC. This gives the protein CASSLGQGQPLYGYTF.

In its sample, this clone was seen a few times. The chain couples TRBV5-1 to TRBJ2-2, with D maybe TRBD1 (6 bases). Trimming pared 8 bases from V and 1 base from J, leaving 9 bases between. The CDR3 spans 13 residues. Germline V gene lookup returns CDR1 SGHRS and CDR2 YFSETQ. The chain's CDR3 is CASRQVNTGELFF. For the CDR3, the DNA is TGCGCCAGTAGACAGGTGAACACCGGGGAGCTGTTTTTT.

The chain links TRBV7-9 to TRBJ1-6, with 10 bases identical to TRBD1. Germline trimming cut 5 bases from V and 7 bases from J; bases unmatched to any gene: 5. Germline V CDR1 and CDR2: SEHNR, FQNEAQ (reference sequence). The CDR3 is 15 residues long. Here the CDR3 reads CASSGLGQGNSPLHF. The CDR3, as DNA: TGTGCCAGCAGCGGCTTGGGACAGGGGAATTCACCCCTCCACTTT. The variable domain in full, completed from reference TRBV7-9 and TRBJ1-6, reads DTGVSQNPRHKITKRGQNVTFRCDPISEHNRLYWYRQTLGQGPEFLTYFQNEAQLEKSRLLSDRFSAERPKGSFSTLEIQRTEQGDSAMYLCASSGLGQGNSPLHFGNGTRLTVT.

The chain carries TRBV9 and TRBJ2-7, with 8 bases aligning to TRBD1. V lost 0 bases, J lost 2 bases, and 4 bases stayed unmatched. This CDR3 has 15 residues. From germline, CDR1 is SGDLS and CDR2 YYNGEE. DNA for the CDR3: TGTGCCAGCAGCGTAGCAGGGGGCGAGGCCTACGAGCAGTACTTC. This encodes CASSVAGGEAYEQYF.

The chain employs TRBV6-5 and TRBJ1-3, with D possibly being TRBD1 (5 bases). This CDR3 has 15 residues. The germline V and J ends were trimmed by 5 bases and 0 bases, with 11 bases remaining between them. Germline CDR1 reads MNHEY; CDR2 reads SVGAGI. As DNA, the CDR3 is TGTGCCAGCAGTCGCACTCAGGGCTCTGGAAACACCATATATTTT. This gives the protein CASSRTQGSGNTIYF.

As DNA, the CDR3 is TGTGCCAGTAGTATAGTGGGCAGGCCCTCTGGGGCCAACGTCCTGACTTTC. Translation gives CASSIVGRPSGANVLTF. J is TRBJ2-6 and V is TRBV19, with D unresolved. CDR3 length: 17 amino acids. Looked up from germline, CDR1 is LNHDA and CDR2 is SQIVND (reference sequence). With 1 base removed from V and 0 bases from J, the gap between germline ends came to 10 bases.

J is TRBJ1-2 and V is TRBV14, with TRBD1 matching over 11 bases. Trimming removed 1 base from V and 4 bases from J; junction bases left unmatched: 5. The length of the CDR3 is 16 residues. Germline CDR1 SGHDN, CDR2 FVKESK. CDR3 residues: CASSQGRTGGFYGYTF. CDR3 DNA: TGTGCCAGCAGCCAAGGCAGGACAGGGGGCTTCTATGGCTACACCTTC.

The V gene is TRBV21-1, the J gene TRBJ1-5; no DNA check was done on the table's D call, TRBD1. TRBV21-1 is flagged as a pseudogene. The CDR3 totals 15 residues. The CDR3 DNA follows: TGTGCCAGCAGCGCCAACAGGGGCTACAATCAGCCCCAGCATTTT. Translation gives CASSANRGYNQPQHF.

The V gene is TRBV5-1, the J gene TRBJ2-5; 8 bases align to TRBD2. Matching the DNA end better, TRBJ2-7 makes the J call doubtful. CDR1 SGHRS and CDR2 YFSETQ come from the germline V gene. There are 15 residues in the CDR3. The CDR3 DNA follows: TGCGCCAGCAGCTTGGGAGCGGGGGCTTCCTACGAGCAGTACTTC. It specifies CASSLGAGASYEQYF.

The chain carries TRBV28 and TRBJ1-1; no definite D call. Trimming took off 5 bases at V and 0 bases at J, with 7 bases between the two ends. CDR3 length: 13 amino acids. The germline CDR1 and CDR2 sequences are MDHEN and SYDVKM. The CDR3 protein is CASSPRMNTEAFF. The DNA of the CDR3 is TGTGCCAGCAGTCCCCGTATGAACACTGAAGCTTTCTTT.

This clone was seen only a few times. The chain links TRBV7-2 to TRBJ1-5; D remains ambiguous. The germline V and J ends were trimmed by 1 base and 1 base, with 8 bases remaining between them. The CDR3 consists of 15 residues. Germline lookup yields CDR1 SGHTA and CDR2 FQGNSA. The CDR3 loop is CASSLGRGSNQPQHF. The CDR3 nucleotides read TGTGCCAGCAGCTTAGGCCGGGGAAGCAATCAGCCCCAGCATTTT.

The rearrangement joins TRBV10-3 to TRBJ2-2, with TRBD2 matching 7 bases. The V and J ends lost 9 bases and 1 base, in that order; junction bases with no gene match: 5. The CDR3 consists of 14 residues. Looked up from germline, CDR1 is ENHRY and CDR2 is SYGVKD. Here the CDR3 reads CAIAGRVNTGELFF. The CDR3 bases are TGTGCCATTGCGGGGAGGGTGAACACCGGGGAGCTGTTTTTT.